One sample yielded the 28 T cell receptor beta chains listed below, sequenced in a study of blood T cell repertoires in COVID-19. TCRdb's table, derived via immunoSEQ multiplex PCR, lists solely in-frame clones and lacks some. The sample yields 160,000 or so clones, about 88% seen once. The specimen was peripheral blood. The receptors derive from a woman older than 75 with acute or convalescent COVID-19.

This chain uses TRBV9 with TRBJ2-2; 9 bases are shared with TRBD2. The V gene end was trimmed by 2 bases and the J gene end by 4 bases; junction bases not matched to a gene: 6. CDR1 SGDLS and CDR2 YYNGEE come from the germline V gene. CDR3 length equals 16 residues. DNA for the CDR3: TGTGCCAGCAGCGTTAGCGGGGGTGGTTCCACCGGGGAGCTGTTTTTT. This translates into CASSVSGGGSTGELFF.

V and J are TRBV11-2 and TRBJ2-7; 8 bases align to TRBD2. CDR1 is SGHAT and CDR2 is FQNNGV in the germline V gene. Trimming removed 1 base from V and 2 bases from J; junction bases left unmatched: 7. There are 16 residues in the CDR3. CDR3 coding DNA: TGTGCCAGCAGCTTAGTCTCTAGCGGGTTCCCCTACGAGCAGTACTTC. Its translation is CASSLVSSGFPYEQYF.

The rearrangement uses TRBV6-5 and TRBJ1-4, with TRBD1 as a possible D gene (5 bases). The V and J ends lost 6 bases and 5 bases respectively, with 13 bases between them. Germline V CDR1 and CDR2: MNHEY, SVGAGI. The CDR3 contains 14 residues. The CDR3 sequence: CASRRTPTNEKLFF. CDR3 bases: TGTGCCAGCAGGCGGACACCGACGAATGAAAAACTGTTTTTT.

This rearrangement joins TRBV6-2 or TRBV6-3 to TRBJ1-2, with a weak D call TRBD1 (5 bases). From germline, CDR1 is MNHEY and CDR2 SVGEGT. The V end was cut by 2 bases, the J end by 3 bases, with 10 bases between. CDR3 size: 14 residues. The CDR3 region has the DNA TGTGCCAGCAGTTACCCCCTGACAGACTATGGCTACACCTTC. Translated: CASSYPLTDYGYTF.

V gene TRBV15 combines with J gene TRBJ2-5, with TRBD2 as a possible D gene (5 bases). This CDR3 region has 13 residues. In germline, CDR1 is LNHNV, CDR2 YYDKDF (reference sequence). V was clipped by 5 bases and J by 4 bases, with 11 bases between them. The CDR3, as DNA: TGTGCCACCAGCGCAACTAGGGTAGAGACCCAGTACTTC. Protein product: CATSATRVETQYF.

The sample holds one count of this clone. The V gene is TRBV14, the J gene TRBJ1-2, with a possible D match to TRBD1 (5 bases). The CDR3 is 14 residues long. Germline V gives CDR1 SGHDN, CDR2 FVKESK. The V and J ends lost 1 base and 5 bases respectively, with 11 bases between them. The CDR3 sequence is CASSQVRGRYGYTF. The CDR3 DNA reads TGTGCCAGCAGCCAAGTAAGGGGTAGATATGGCTACACCTTC.

This clone was detected only once. The chain uses TRBV6-4 and TRBJ2-1, with 8 bases that match TRBD1. Unmatched junction bases numbered 4, after V lost 6 bases and J lost 0 bases. CDR1 MRHNA and CDR2 SNTAGT come from the germline V gene. This CDR3 has 15 amino acids. CDR3 bases: TGTGCCAGCAGACGGGACAGGAGCTCCTACAATGAGCAGTTCTTC. This translates into CASRRDRSSYNEQFF.

This chain connects TRBV2 to TRBJ2-3; maybe TRBD1 (6 bases). The V gene lost 6 bases and the J gene lost 3 bases, with 22 bases spanning the gap. The CDR3 is made up of 17 amino acids. Germline V gives CDR1 SNHLY, CDR2 FYNNEI. CDR3 sequence (DNA): TGTGCCAGCAGAGACCCCGGGACAACAGATCCTACAGATACGCAGTATTTT. As protein: CASRDPGTTDPTDTQYF.

The rearrangement joins TRBV7-2 to TRBJ2-7; D call uncertain. V was clipped by 3 bases and J by 1 base, with 4 bases between them. Germline V gene data show CDR1 as SGHTA and CDR2 as FQGNSA. This CDR3 has 12 residues. The CDR3 nucleotides read TGTGCCAGCAGCTTCGGTTCCTACGAGCAGTACTTC. This encodes CASSFGSYEQYF.

This chain connects TRBV3-1 (or the pseudogene TRBV3-2) to TRBJ2-5, with 11 bases lining up with TRBD2. V shed 3 bases, J shed 2 bases, and the junction held 5 bases outside the gene matches. From germline, CDR1 is LGHDT and CDR2 YNNKEL (reference sequence). The CDR3 runs to 16 residues. The CDR3 is CASSHRTSGFQETQYF. The CDR3 DNA reads as TGTGCCAGCAGCCACCGGACTAGCGGGTTTCAAGAGACCCAGTACTTC.

The rearrangement joins TRBV5-1 to TRBJ2-5, with D perhaps TRBD1 (5 bases). Trimming stripped 1 base from V and 1 base from J, with 11 bases between. CDR3 size: 15 residues. CDR1 is SGHRS and CDR2 is YFSETQ in the germline V gene. CDR3 sequence reads: CASSLFQGPQETQYF. Written as DNA, the CDR3 is TGCGCCAGCAGCTTGTTTCAGGGTCCCCAAGAGACCCAGTACTTC.

V usage is TRBV6-5 and J usage is TRBJ1-1, with D possibly TRBD1 on 6 matching bases. Germline loops: CDR1 MNHEY, CDR2 SVGAGI. The ends were cut back, 0 bases at V and 10 bases at J, with 15 bases in the middle. The CDR3 runs to 14 residues. CDR3 nucleotides: TGTGCCAGCAGTTACTCGGGGGGGCAGGGAGGAGCTTTCTTT. It specifies CASSYSGGQGGAFF.

The genes are TRBV10-2 and TRBJ2-7, with D unresolved. Trimming removed 3 bases at V and 1 base at J, with 7 bases between. CDR1 and CDR2 from the germline V gene are WSHSY and SAAADI. The CDR3 length is 13 residues. CDR3 DNA sequence: TGCGCCAGCAGTGAAGCCAGGTCCTACGAGCAGTACTTC. The encoded protein is CASSEARSYEQYF.

The V and J genes are TRBV6-4 and TRBJ2-2, with D perhaps TRBD2 (5 bases). CDR1 is MRHNA and CDR2 is SNTAGT in the germline V gene. Trimming stripped 4 bases from V and 0 bases from J, with 6 bases between. The CDR3 is 14 amino acids. The CDR3 sequence: CASSVGANTGELFF. CDR3 bases: TGTGCCAGCAGTGTCGGGGCGAACACCGGGGAGCTGTTTTTT.

The genes are TRBV4-3 and TRBJ1-6; 7 bases are shared with TRBD1. Germline V gives CDR1 LGHNA, CDR2 YSLEER. The V gene end was trimmed by 4 bases and the J gene end by 3 bases; junction bases not matched to a gene: 6. The CDR3 covers 16 residues. CDR3 in DNA: TGCGCCAGCAGCCTAACTAGGGACAGCTATAATTCACCCCTCCACTTT. The encoded protein is CASSLTRDSYNSPLHF.

The CDR3 sequence is CASSLGTAFSGNTIYF. Here the CDR3 DNA reads TGTGCCAGCAGCCTTGGGACAGCATTTTCTGGAAACACCATATATTTT. The chain joins TRBV7-9 to TRBJ1-3, with 7 bases fitting TRBD1. CDR1 is SEHNR, CDR2 FQNEAQ, per germline (reference sequence). J was trimmed by 1 base and V by 5 bases; bases with no gene match: 8. The CDR3 is 16 residues long.

The J gene is TRBJ1-1, the V gene TRBV7-2; 11 positions agree with TRBD1. The trim removed 7 bases at V and 3 bases at J, leaving 7 bases unmatched. CDR1 and CDR2 (germline): SGHTA, FQGNSA. The CDR3 is 15 amino acids. Written as DNA, the CDR3 is TGTGCCAGCACCTGGGGACAGGGGGGATACACTGAAGCTTTCTTT. It codes for CASTWGQGGYTEAFF.

This chain uses TRBV10-3 with TRBJ2-7, with 9 bases identical to TRBD1. V shed 3 bases and J 5 bases; nucleotides not matched to a gene: 5. Germline CDR1 reads ENHRY; CDR2 reads SYGVKD. This CDR3 contains 14 residues. The CDR3 protein is CAISEPDRGDEQYF. The CDR3, as DNA: TGTGCCATCAGTGAACCGGACAGGGGTGACGAGCAGTACTTC.

The chain recombines TRBV24-1 with TRBJ2-2; D is unresolved. Trimming left V 5 bases short and J 0 bases short, with 6 bases between. The V gene's germline CDR1 is KGHDR and CDR2 SFDVKD. This CDR3 comprises 14 residues. CDR3 nucleotide sequence: TGTGCCACCAGTGGGTACTCGAACACCGGGGAGCTGTTTTTT. Translating it yields CATSGYSNTGELFF.

The rearrangement uses TRBV7-2 and TRBJ1-6; TRBD1 is a possible D gene (5 bases). In germline, CDR1 is SGHTA, CDR2 FQGNSA. V lost 1 base and J lost 9, with 13 bases in between. The CDR3 totals 15 residues. The CDR3 sequence is CASSLVAREGSPLHF. In DNA form, the CDR3 reads TGTGCCAGCAGCTTAGTAGCCAGGGAGGGTTCACCCCTCCACTTT. Filled out from reference TRBV7-2 and TRBJ1-6, the complete variable domain reads GAGVSQSPSNKVTEKGKDVELRCDPISGHTALYWYRQSLGQGLEFLIYFQGNSAPDKSGLPSDRFSAERTGGSVSTLTIQRTQQEDSAVYLCASSLVAREGSPLHFGNGTRLTVT.

J is TRBJ1-5 and V is TRBV28, with D unclear. This CDR3 has 13 residues. Trimming removed 8 bases at V and 5 bases at J, with 13 bases between. Germline V gene sequence: CDR1 MDHEN, CDR2 SYDVKM. In DNA form, the CDR3 reads TGTGCCAGCGGGAGGGATTCTCATCAGCCCCAGCATTTT. This gives the protein CASGRDSHQPQHF.

V is TRBV5-1 and J is TRBJ1-5; 9 bases are a match to TRBD1. Per the germline V gene, CDR1 is SGHRS and CDR2 is YFSETQ. The CDR3 has 15 residues. After removal of 4 bases from V and 7 bases from J, the junction contained 9 bases not matched to a gene. This CDR3 reads CASSLTGGAEQPQHF. The CDR3 region has the DNA TGCGCCAGCAGCCTTACAGGGGGCGCCGAACAGCCCCAGCATTTT.

This chain connects TRBV20-1 to TRBJ1-3; a possible D gene is TRBD1 (6 bases). CDR3 length: 14 amino acids. The V end lost 3 bases, the J end lost 4 bases, and 13 bases lay between the germline ends. Germline V gene sequence: CDR1 DFQATT, CDR2 SNEGSKA (reference sequence). The CDR3 bases are TGCAGTGCTAGTACAAGGGGGACCGGAAACACCATATATTTT. It is translated as CSASTRGTGNTIYF.

V is TRBV5-1 and J is TRBJ2-3, with 12 bases identical to TRBD2. The CDR3 runs 16 residues. Germline V lookup: CDR1 SGHRS, CDR2 YFSETQ. The V gene end was trimmed by 3 bases and the J gene end by 1 base; junction bases not matched to a gene: 3. CDR3 sequence reads: CASSYRTSGGTDTQYF. CDR3 bases: TGCGCCAGCAGCTACCGGACTAGCGGGGGCACAGATACGCAGTATTTT.

The gene calls are TRBV14 and TRBJ1-4; D not resolved. With 3 bases removed from V and 5 bases from J, the gap between germline ends came to 10 bases. Germline loops: CDR1 SGHDN, CDR2 FVKESK. CDR3 size: 14 residues. The CDR3 DNA sequence: TGTGCCAGCAGCCAGGACGGGAGAAATGAAAAACTGTTTTTT. Translation gives CASSQDGRNEKLFF.

The V gene is TRBV12-3 or TRBV12-4, the J gene TRBJ2-3, with D possibly matching TRBD1 (5 bases). CDR3 length equals 13 residues. V lost 7 bases and J lost 2, with 10 bases in between. CDR3 nucleotides: TGTGCCAGCAAGGAGACAGTCACAGATACGCAGTATTTT. This encodes CASKETVTDTQYF.

The chain has TRBV6-2 or TRBV6-3 and TRBJ1-2; D gene unclear. The CDR3 length is 16 residues. Germline-derived CDR1 and CDR2 are MNHEY and SVGEGT. The V end lost 0 bases, the J end lost 4 bases, and 15 bases lay between the germline ends. This CDR3 reads CASSYSSRDSSYGYTF. CDR3 sequence (DNA): TGTGCCAGCAGTTACTCGAGTAGAGACTCGAGCTATGGCTACACCTTC.

The chain employs TRBV28 and TRBJ1-1, with no clear D. The germline V and J ends were trimmed by 5 bases and 2 bases, with 9 bases remaining between them. From germline, CDR1 is MDHEN and CDR2 SYDVKM. The CDR3 sequence is 13 residues long. For the CDR3, the DNA is TGTGCCAGCAGTCATACCAGAAACACTGAAGCTTTCTTT. Protein: CASSHTRNTEAFF. Full variable domain (rest looked up from reference TRBV28 and TRBJ1-1): DVKVTQSSRYLVKRTGEKVFLECVQDMDHENMFWYRQDPGLGLRLIYFSYDVKMKEKGDIPEGYSVSREKKERFSLILESASTNQTSMYLCASSHTRNTEAFFGQGTRLTVV.